This entry describes one T cell receptor (beta chain). The sample originates from a study of blood T cell repertoires in COVID-19. Germline CDR1 and CDR2: SGHAT and FQDESV (reference sequence). CDR3 length: 14 residues. The V and J ends lost 3 bases and 8 bases respectively, with 16 bases between them. Repertoires were generated with immunoSEQ multiplex PCR, while TCRdb's copy carries only in-frame clones and drops some. This table has fewer than 300,000 clones, about 87% appearing once. The receptor was derived from a woman between 50 and 59 years old with acute or convalescent COVID-19. The sequencing sample was made of peripheral blood. The rearrangement joins TRBV11-1 to TRBJ1-1; the D is unclear. This chain's CDR3 is CASSLAETISEAFF. The DNA of the CDR3 is TGTGCCAGCAGCTTGGCTGAGACAATTTCCGAAGCTTTCTTT.